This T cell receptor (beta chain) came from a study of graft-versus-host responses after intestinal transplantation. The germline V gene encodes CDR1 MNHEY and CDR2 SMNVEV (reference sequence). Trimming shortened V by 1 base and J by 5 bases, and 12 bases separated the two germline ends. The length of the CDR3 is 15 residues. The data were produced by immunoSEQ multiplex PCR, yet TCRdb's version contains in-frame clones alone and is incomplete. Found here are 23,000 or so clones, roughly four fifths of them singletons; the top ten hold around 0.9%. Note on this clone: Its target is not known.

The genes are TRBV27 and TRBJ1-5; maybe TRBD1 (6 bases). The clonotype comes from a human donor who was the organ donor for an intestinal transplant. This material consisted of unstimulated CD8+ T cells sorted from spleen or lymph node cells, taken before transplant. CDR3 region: CASSLFAPGDQPQHF. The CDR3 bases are TGTGCCAGCAGTTTATTTGCCCCAGGGGATCAGCCCCAGCATTTT.